This TCR beta chain is from a study of human T cells and chemical hapten exposure. Study overall: Donors were sensitized with 2% DPC on the upper inner arm. The patients were mostly female; they had alopecia areata, totalis or universalis. Overall study findings and caveats: The count of PT1 expanded TCRs correlated positively with patch test score.

Time point described: patch test 1, 2 weeks after DPC sensitization. Documented treatment: therapeutic diphenylcyclopropenone sensitization with weekly scalp DPC. In the case of this clonotype: Its antigen is unknown.

Under the authors' procedure: Samples contained a median of roughly 100,000 TCRs, with a range of about 20,000 to 750,000. Each CDR3 protein gets one entry after TCRdb re-called the RACE reads with MiXCR. TCRdb's processing, not the authors', yielded these V and J calls. The sample lists some 170,000 distinct CDR3 sequences; 20% to 25% were seen once. This receptor was obtained from a woman aged 45-65 years with alopecia areata. Some clones in this sample may be carry-over from other donors' samples. The material sequenced was whole blood, taken in connection with sensitization to the hapten diphenylcyclopropenone (DPC).

In DNA, the CDR3 is TGCGCCAGCAGCTCGACTGACAGGGGGTACACCGGGGAGCTGTTTTTT. Its translation is CASSSTDRGYTGELFF. The chain has TRBV5-1 and TRBJ2-2, with 9 bases aligning to TRBD1. The CDR3 runs to 16 residues. The germline CDR1 and CDR2 sequences are SGHRS and YFSETQ. Trimming at V came to 3 bases and at J to 3 bases, leaving 6 bases not matched to a gene.